This T cell receptor beta chain was sequenced during a study of preoperative IRX-2 immunotherapy in early breast cancer. Method: immunoSEQ multiplex PCR; TCRdb's copy keeps in-frame clones and lacks some. The repertoire holds about 23,000 clones, with around 91% as singletons. Treatment described: preoperative locoregional IRX-2 cytokine immunotherapy. Patients received preoperative, locoregional IRX-2 cytokine immunotherapy in a phase Ib study. CDR3 length: 14 amino acids. The V end lost 2 bases, the J end lost 5 bases, and 12 bases lay between the germline ends. Per germline, CDR1 SGHAT and CDR2 FQNNGV.

The sequences come from tumor tissue, collected after IRX-2 immunotherapy. This TCR was sampled from a human donor with breast cancer. The chain combines TRBV11-2 with TRBJ2-5; no clear D. CDR3 coding DNA: TGTGCCAGCAGCTTAATGGGGATACGGGAGACCCAGTACTTC. Its protein product is CASSLMGIRETQYF.